Listed below are T cell receptor beta chains from one sample, sequenced in a study of blood T cell repertoires in COVID-19. Sequencing used immunoSEQ multiplex PCR; TCRdb keeps in-frame clones, though not all of them. The sample consists of about 42,000 clones, around 86% of them appearing once. The specimen was peripheral blood. The receptors originated from a human donor in a cohort sampled during active COVID-19. Both conserved end residues are trimmed from each CDR3. The D gene is left open where the match is weak. Clone size is shown for a subset of rows, as once, few, many or a class of expanded clone.

D: NA; V: TRBV6-5; size: NA; CDR3: ASSYSGGTYNEQF
D: TRBD1; V: TRBV7-9; size: NA; CDR3: ASSYDRGYEQY
D: TRBD1; V: TRBV4-1; size: NA; CDR3: ASSQPTGSSYNSPLH
D: TRBD1; V: TRBV29-1; size: NA; CDR3: SVEARGLDYGYT
D: NA; V: TRBV27; size: NA; CDR3: ASSLGLDYNSPLH
D: NA; V: TRBV3-1/TRBV3-2; size: NA; CDR3: ASSQTLDIYEQY
D: TRBD1; V: TRBV19; size: once; CDR3: ASSPPGRGHSNDRYGYT
D: NA; V: TRBV29-1; size: once; CDR3: SVQSRSGNTIY
D: NA; V: TRBV5-1; size: NA; CDR3: ASSSLGDAEAF
D: NA; V: TRBV3-1/TRBV3-2; size: NA; CDR3: ASSQGGSTGGTYEQY
D: NA; V: TRBV10-2; size: NA; CDR3: ASIDPWGDTEAF
D: TRBD1; V: TRBV19; size: NA; CDR3: ASSIFGWVQGDQPQH
D: TRBD1; V: TRBV18; size: NA; CDR3: ASSRGQGGEQY
D: TRBD1; V: TRBV6-5; size: NA; CDR3: ASSTGGRGYT
D: TRBD1; V: TRBV19; size: NA; CDR3: ASSVTGGSRYEQY
D: NA; V: TRBV11-2; size: NA; CDR3: ASSLVARGNTIY
D: TRBD1; V: TRBV5-1; size: NA; CDR3: ASSWDRPGVNSPLH
D: NA; V: TRBV11-2; size: once; CDR3: ASSRAGGFGNQPQH
D: TRBD1; V: TRBV6-2/TRBV6-3; size: NA; CDR3: ASSYPQTGGGTEAF
D: NA; V: TRBV7-9; size: NA; CDR3: ASSTRDTGETNEKLF
D: NA; V: TRBV19; size: NA; CDR3: ASSLQGYYGYT
D: TRBD1; V: TRBV19; size: NA; CDR3: ASSHYRGGITNEKLF
D: TRBD1; V: TRBV6-5; size: NA; CDR3: ASRTTGGNNQPQH
D: NA; V: TRBV19; size: NA; CDR3: ASSMVWPGLTGANVLT
D: TRBD1; V: TRBV19; size: NA; CDR3: ASSIGPGGSYEQY
D: NA; V: TRBV7-2; size: once; CDR3: ASSKTGYQPQH
D: NA; V: TRBV5-6; size: NA; CDR3: ASSHLTLGGAHGYT
D: TRBD1; V: TRBV29-1; size: NA; CDR3: SAWTGGPNTEAF
D: NA; V: TRBV5-5; size: NA; CDR3: ASSLLIGGTEAF
D: NA; V: TRBV4-3; size: NA; CDR3: ASSQGLPSYEQY
D: NA; V: TRBV21-1; size: NA; CDR3: ASSKGTTQGEQY
D: NA; V: TRBV7-9; size: NA; CDR3: ASSLGNEGAYGYT
D: NA; V: TRBV24-1; size: NA; CDR3: ATSDGRSTDTQY
D: TRBD1; V: TRBV10-3; size: NA; CDR3: AIRGTGIERTEAF
D: NA; V: TRBV18; size: NA; CDR3: ASSTGQAYGYT
D: TRBD1; V: TRBV4-1; size: NA; CDR3: ASSQGTGREKLF
D: NA; V: TRBV12-3/TRBV12-4; size: NA; CDR3: ASSLTDTQY
D: TRBD1; V: TRBV10-2; size: NA; CDR3: ASSESWGRGGDYGYT
D: TRBD1; V: TRBV2; size: NA; CDR3: ASRGTGFTYGYT
D: NA; V: TRBV3-1/TRBV3-2; size: few; CDR3: ASSRGGGEAF
D: NA; V: TRBV4-3; size: NA; CDR3: ASSQARTYEKLF
D: TRBD1; V: TRBV27; size: NA; CDR3: ASRPTGSGNQPQH
D: TRBD1; V: TRBV9; size: NA; CDR3: ASSVEQGNEKLF
D: NA; V: TRBV7-2; size: NA; CDR3: ASTETPTVHYGYT
D: TRBD2; V: TRBV29-1; size: NA; CDR3: SLSGGEETQY
D: NA; V: TRBV11-2; size: NA; CDR3: ASSATVWGANSPLH
D: TRBD1; V: TRBV27; size: NA; CDR3: ASSFGQGAGNTIY
D: TRBD1; V: TRBV6-1; size: NA; CDR3: ASSEARKGALSRYEQY
D: NA; V: TRBV10-2; size: NA; CDR3: ASSPGGYGYT
D: TRBD1; V: TRBV27; size: NA; CDR3: ASKQGWNTEAF
D: NA; V: TRBV7-8; size: few; CDR3: ASSPRLWGDSPLH
D: TRBD1; V: TRBV19; size: NA; CDR3: ASSRRQWTGLSSGANVLT
D: NA; V: TRBV2; size: NA; CDR3: ASVQEAKNIQY
D: TRBD1; V: TRBV7-8; size: NA; CDR3: ASSPDRVPSFTNEKLF
D: NA; V: TRBV6-6; size: NA; CDR3: ASSYSPKDGGGL
D: TRBD1; V: TRBV10-3; size: NA; CDR3: AIRQGETNEKLF
D: TRBD1; V: TRBV27; size: NA; CDR3: ASSPRATGGFGYT
D: TRBD1; V: TRBV18; size: NA; CDR3: ASSPGTGPQGGYT
D: TRBD1; V: TRBV10-2; size: NA; CDR3: ASRPGTGGNRGYGYT
D: NA; V: TRBV6-5; size: NA; CDR3: ASIPPVYGSPLH